Many counts were recorded for the clone carrying this T cell receptor (beta chain). This sample is part of a study of CD8 T cells in ankylosing spondylitis. Libraries for TCR beta were made by quantitative 5'-RACE with molecular barcodes. MiXCR, run by TCRdb on the 5' RACE reads, gives a single entry per CDR3 protein. The sample yields about 130,000 distinct CDR3 sequences, more than 6.5% seen once. The length of the CDR3 is 18 residues. Trimming stripped 6 bases from V and 4 bases from J, with 22 bases between. The sequence was obtained from a male donor with ankylosing spondylitis or in good health (not recorded which). The rearrangement uses TRBV12-3 or TRBV12-4 and TRBJ1-6; D is ambiguous. What was sequenced was blood, either unsorted or a sorted T cell fraction (not recorded which). In DNA form, the CDR3 reads TGTGCCAGCAGACTTAGAAGCGCGGAAACTTATTATAATTCACCCCTCCACTTT. Protein: CASRLRSAETYYNSPLHF.